Reported below is one TCR beta chain. Its specificity is unknown. Authors' data handling: Counts of TCRs in each sample centred on a median of about 99,000 and extended from around 25,000 to 690,000. TCRdb passed the 5' RACE reads through MiXCR, listing each CDR3 protein once. The V and J calls come from TCRdb's annotation, not from the publication. This sample has 75,000 or so distinct CDR3 sequences, with about a sixth found just once. This sample was included in a study of human T cells and chemical hapten exposure. Blood, whole and unfractionated, served as the source for total RNA extraction. The CDR3 extends over 15 amino acids. Trimming at V came to 2 bases and at J to 7 bases, leaving 5 bases not matched to a gene. Germline CDR1 LNHDA, CDR2 SQIVND (reference sequence). Study results and caveats: The number of TCRs over 1 in 1000 frequency stayed unchanged after DPC.

The V call is TRBV19, the J call TRBJ2-1; TRBD2 agrees at 10 bases. The receptor was isolated from a female donor in good health. CDR3 amino acids: CASSIPSSGSNEQFF. The CDR3 region has the DNA TGTGCCAGTAGTATACCGTCTAGCGGGAGTAATGAGCAGTTCTTC.